The 25 T cell receptor beta chains given below trace back to one sample, sequenced in a study of regulatory T cells in long-lasting Graves disease. The authors built TCR beta libraries using iRepertoire HTBI primers and Arm-PCR of CDR3 regions. TCRdb passed the multiplex PCR reads through MiXCR, listing each CDR3 protein once. The data contain about 560,000 distinct CDR3 sequences, about 15% of them seen just once; the ten biggest clones take up 12%. Time point meaning: newly diagnosed GD, antithyroid drugs for less than 3 months. There was RNA extracted from PBMCs, and the TCR library was made from it. This sample also belongs to another study, concerning T cells in Graves' hyperthyroidism and ophthalmopathy.

The material was peripheral blood mononuclear cells (PBMCs), obtained at new diagnosis, from a patient treated with antithyroid drugs. The receptors originated from a man between 18 and 29 years old with Graves disease.

This clonotype has ten or more counts. The chain is built from TRBV28 and TRBJ2-5; D is uncertain. The germline gives CDR1 MDHEN, CDR2 SYDVKM. This CDR3 is built from 15 residues. Deletions cut 2 bases from V and 3 bases from J, with 13 bases between. The CDR3 sequence: CASSLVRKQKETQYF. CDR3 nucleotides: TGTGCCAGCAGTTTAGTTAGGAAGCAGAAAGAGACCCAGTACTTC. Full variable domain (outside the CDR3, taken from reference TRBV28 and TRBJ2-5): DVKVTQSSRYLVKRTGEKVFLECVQDMDHENMFWYRQDPGLGLRLIYFSYDVKMKEKGDIPEGYSVSREKKERFSLILESASTNQTSMYLCASSLVRKQKETQYFGPGTRLLVL.

This rearrangement joins TRBV20-1 to TRBJ2-7; TRBD2 agrees at 7 bases. The germline V gene encodes CDR1 DFQATT and CDR2 SNEGSKA (reference sequence). The CDR3 loop spans 13 amino acids. V lost 7 bases and J lost 0; bases outside the gene matches: 6. The CDR3 protein is CSVSLANSYEQYF. The CDR3 nucleotides are TGCAGTGTATCACTAGCGAACTCCTACGAGCAGTACTTC.

This clonotype has more than one count but fewer than ten. V and J are TRBV4-1 and TRBJ2-1, with 11 bases identical to TRBD2. Losses at the gene ends were 0 bases for V and 7 bases for J; bases not matched to a gene: 8. CDR3 size: 17 residues. CDR1 and CDR2 (germline): MGHRA, YSYEKL. The CDR3 protein is CASSQDLLAGVRNEQFF. The CDR3 bases are TGCGCCAGCAGCCAAGATTTACTAGCGGGAGTTCGTAATGAGCAGTTCTTC.

At least ten counts were recorded for this clonotype. This chain links TRBV5-1 with TRBJ2-7, with D perhaps matching TRBD2 (5 bases). V lost 0 bases, J lost 3 bases, and 16 bases lay in between. The CDR3 runs 16 residues. Per germline, CDR1 SGHRS and CDR2 YFSETQ. CDR3 bases: TGCGCCAGCAGCTTGGGTCCGGGGAGCTCTGGCTACGAGCAGTACTTC. Its translation: CASSLGPGSSGYEQYF. Supplemented by reference TRBV5-1 and TRBJ2-7, the full variable domain reads KAGVTQTPRYLIKTRGQQVTLSCSPISGHRSVSWYQQTPGQGLQFLFEYFSETQRNKGNFPGRFSGRQFSNSRSEMNVSTLELGDSALYLCASSLGPGSSGYEQYFGPGTRLTVT.

Only a few counts were recorded for this clonotype. The rearrangement uses TRBV30 and TRBJ1-1; maybe TRBD1 (5 bases). The CDR3 has 15 residues. Germline V gene lookup returns CDR1 GTSNPN and CDR2 SVGIG (reference sequence). The V end lost 2 bases, the J end lost 6 bases, and 19 bases lay between the germline ends. The CDR3 spells CAWSRFARDLSEAFF. The CDR3 DNA follows: TGTGCCTGGAGTCGCTTCGCCAGGGATCTTTCTGAAGCTTTCTTT.

This clonotype was found a few times. One base separates it from a far larger clone, so it is likely a read error. The V gene is TRBV12-3 or TRBV12-4, the J gene TRBJ2-2; D not certain. The germline V and J ends were trimmed by 5 bases and 7 bases, with 5 bases remaining between them. CDR3 length equals 11 residues. DNA of the CDR3: TGTGCCAGCAGTCCTGACGGGGAGCTGTTTTTT. This gives the protein CASSPDGELFF.

This clonotype was picked up many times. The chain has TRBV27 and TRBJ1-1; possibly TRBD1 for D (5 bases). Trimming took off 6 bases at V and 4 bases at J, with 27 bases between the two ends. CDR3 length: 18 amino acids. From germline, CDR1 is MNHEY and CDR2 SMNVEV (reference sequence). CDR3 residues: CASRNTREEGTEGTEAFF. Written as DNA, the CDR3 is TGTGCCAGCAGAAATACCAGGGAGGAGGGAACAGAGGGCACTGAAGCTTTCTTT.

This clonotype was recorded at least ten times. The chain couples TRBV6-4 to TRBJ2-2; D is undetermined. Germline assignment: CDR1 MRHNA and CDR2 SNTAGT. The ends were cut back, 2 bases at V and 6 bases at J, with 10 bases in the middle. The CDR3 runs to 14 residues. The CDR3 DNA reads TGTGCCAGCAGTGACATTTTGGCAGCCGGGGAGCTGTTTTTT. This encodes CASSDILAAGELFF.

This clonotype was counted ten times or more. The DNA of the CDR3 is TGTGCCAGCGGCTCTCTGCCGGGACAAACGAACACCGGGGAGCTGTTTTTT. It yields the protein CASGSLPGQTNTGELFF. The chain uses TRBV28 and TRBJ2-2; D might be TRBD1 (6 bases). The CDR3 runs to 17 residues. V was cut by 8 bases and J by 0 bases, with 19 bases left in between. CDR1 MDHEN and CDR2 SYDVKM come from the germline V gene. The variable domain in full, with the rest retrieved from reference TRBV28 and TRBJ2-2, is DVKVTQSSRYLVKRTGEKVFLECVQDMDHENMFWYRQDPGLGLRLIYFSYDVKMKEKGDIPEGYSVSREKKERFSLILESASTNQTSMYLCASGSLPGQTNTGELFFGEGSRLTVL.

This clonotype was counted many times. The genes are TRBV19 and TRBJ2-7, with D unresolved. The CDR3 is 15 amino acids. Germline V gene sequence: CDR1 LNHDA, CDR2 SQIVND (reference sequence). V shed 7 bases and J shed 2 bases, with 18 bases lying between them. The CDR3 DNA follows: TGTGCCAGTACTTGGGCAGCTGAAGGTACCTACGAGCAGTACTTC. Translation: CASTWAAEGTYEQYF.

This clonotype was counted ten times or more. The rearrangement uses TRBV6-2 or TRBV6-3 and TRBJ1-5; perhaps TRBD1 as D (6 bases). This CDR3 is built from 14 residues. The V gene's germline CDR1 is MNHEY and CDR2 SVGEGT. Trimming cost V 4 bases and J 3 bases, with 10 bases left between them. CDR3 residues: CASSWTAINQPQHF. The CDR3 nucleotides are TGTGCCAGCAGTTGGACAGCGATCAATCAGCCCCAGCATTTT.

CDR3 DNA: TGTGCCAGCAGTGAGGCTTGGAAGAGCTCTGGAAACACCATATATTTT. Its protein is CASSEAWKSSGNTIYF. J is TRBJ1-3 and V is TRBV2, with unresolved D. CDR3 size: 16 residues. V lost 3 bases to trimming and J lost 0 bases, with 12 bases between them. Germline V gives CDR1 SNHLY, CDR2 FYNNEI.

This chain joins TRBV15 and TRBJ2-3; TRBD2 matches at 8 bases. This CDR3 contains 17 residues. Per germline, CDR1 LNHNV and CDR2 YYDKDF (reference sequence). With V trimmed by 0 bases and J by 2 bases, 7 bases remained unmatched. The CDR3, as DNA: TGTGCCACCAGCAGAGATCTTGCTAGCGGGTTCACAGATACGCAGTATTTT. Its translation is CATSRDLASGFTDTQYF.

This clonotype was picked up many times. The V gene is TRBV20-1, the J gene TRBJ2-3, with a weak D call TRBD1 (6 bases). This CDR3 region has 14 residues. Trimming took 7 bases from V and 1 from J, leaving 15 bases between them. The germline CDR1 and CDR2 sequences are DFQATT and SNEGSKA (reference sequence). This chain's CDR3 is CSVARDTGTDTQYF. CDR3 DNA: TGCAGTGTTGCCCGGGACACGGGCACAGATACGCAGTATTTT.

As regards this clonotype: Given a far larger clone just one base away, this is likely a sequencing read error. The chain has TRBV5-1 and TRBJ2-4; TRBD2 agrees at 7 bases. Germline V lookup: CDR1 SGHRS, CDR2 YFSETQ. CDR3 length: 15 residues. CDR3 sequence (DNA): TGCGCCAGCAGCATCGAACTAGCGATCTACAATGAGCAGCTCTTC. It codes for CASSIELAIYNEQLF. Based on the CDR3 plus reference TRBV5-1 and TRBJ2-4, the full variable domain is KAGVTQTPRYLIKTRGQQVTLSCSPISGHRSVSWYQQTPGQGLQFLFEYFSETQRNKGNFPGRFSGRQFSNSRSEMNVSTLELGDSALYLCASSIELAIYNEQLFGAGTRLSVL.

This clonotype was recorded a few times. The chain joins TRBV29-1 to TRBJ1-1; no clear D. CDR1 SQVTM and CDR2 ANQGSEA come from the germline V gene. The length of the CDR3 is 13 residues. V was cut by 7 bases and J by 0 bases, with 12 bases left in between. The CDR3 DNA sequence: TGCAGCGCCGTTCGGGCTGTGAACACTGAAGCTTTCTTT. Its translation is CSAVRAVNTEAFF. The full variable domain, with the rest looked up from reference TRBV29-1 and TRBJ1-1, is SAVISQKPSRDICQRGTSLTIQCQVDSQVTMMFWYRQQPGQSLTLIATANQGSEATYESGFVIDKFPISRPNLTFSTLTVSNMSPEDSSIYLCSAVRAVNTEAFFGQGTRLTVV.

The sample holds many counts of this clonotype. This chain connects TRBV29-1 to TRBJ2-1; D call uncertain. V gave up 0 bases and J gave up 15 bases, with 15 bases separating them. The CDR3 loop spans 12 amino acids. Germline CDR1 and CDR2: SQVTM and ANQGSEA. The CDR3 nucleotides are TGCAGCGTTGAAGAGAATGGGCAGAACGCGTTCTTC. Encoded protein: CSVEENGQNAFF.

This clonotype was counted between two and nine times. The gene calls are TRBV29-1 and TRBJ2-5; no clear D gene. This CDR3 has 10 residues. V was pared by 2 bases and J by 5 bases, with 3 bases between. CDR1 and CDR2 from the germline V gene are SQVTM and ANQGSEA. CDR3 residues: CSVETETQYF. Written as DNA, the CDR3 is TGCAGCGTTGAAACGGAGACCCAGTACTTC.

Remarks on this clonotype: A much larger clone differs by one base, so this may be a read error. The chain uses TRBV20-1 and TRBJ2-7, with D perhaps TRBD2 (5 bases). This CDR3 comprises 13 residues. CDR1 and CDR2 from the germline V gene are DFQATT and SNEGSKA (reference sequence). The V gene lost 6 bases and the J gene lost 3 bases, with 15 bases spanning the gap. The CDR3 nucleotides read TGCAGTGCGCGGACTGGAAGCTTCTACGAGCAGTACTTC. It yields the protein CSARTGSFYEQYF.

This clonotype has a count of ten or more. V and J are TRBV5-1 and TRBJ2-7; D is perhaps TRBD2 (5 bases). Germline loops: CDR1 SGHRS, CDR2 YFSETQ. CDR3 length: 14 amino acids. Trimming stripped 4 bases from V and 0 bases from J, with 11 bases between. The CDR3 is CASSKAGNSYEQYF. In nucleotides, the CDR3 is TGCGCCAGCAGCAAAGCCGGGAACTCCTACGAGCAGTACTTC. Full variable domain (outside the CDR3, taken from reference TRBV5-1 and TRBJ2-7): KAGVTQTPRYLIKTRGQQVTLSCSPISGHRSVSWYQQTPGQGLQFLFEYFSETQRNKGNFPGRFSGRQFSNSRSEMNVSTLELGDSALYLCASSKAGNSYEQYFGPGTRLTVT.

The rearrangement joins TRBV5-1 to TRBJ2-5; possibly TRBD2 for D (6 bases). This CDR3 has 14 amino acids. Germline CDR1 SGHRS, CDR2 YFSETQ. V dropped 3 bases and J dropped 2 bases, with 11 bases sitting between them. CDR3 region: CASSSGTQQETQYF. For the CDR3, the DNA is TGCGCCAGCAGCTCCGGGACTCAACAAGAGACCCAGTACTTC.

The chain combines TRBV29-1 with TRBJ2-1; 7 nucleotides line up with TRBD2. With 2 bases clipped from V and 2 bases from J, the junction kept 9 bases outside the gene matches. This CDR3 has 16 residues. Germline V lookup: CDR1 SQVTM, CDR2 ANQGSEA. CDR3 sequence (DNA): TGCAGCGTTGAACCATCTAGCGGACCTCCCTACAATGAGCAGTTCTTC. Its translation is CSVEPSSGPPYNEQFF.

This clonotype has ten or more counts. The J gene is TRBJ1-1, the V gene TRBV11-2; the match to TRBD1 covers 7 bases. The CDR3 is made up of 13 amino acids. In germline, CDR1 is SGHAT, CDR2 FQNNGV. V lost 3 bases and J lost 6; bases outside the gene matches: 4. CDR3 sequence reads: CASSFYRGSEAFF. CDR3 DNA sequence: TGTGCCAGCAGCTTCTACAGGGGCTCTGAAGCTTTCTTT.

This clonotype was detected many times. The chain links TRBV30 to TRBJ2-5; D remains ambiguous. V was cut by 3 bases and J by 4 bases, with 9 bases left in between. The V gene's germline CDR1 is GTSNPN and CDR2 SVGIG (reference sequence). The CDR3 runs 12 residues. CDR3 amino acids: CAWSEGRETQYF. The CDR3 DNA reads TGTGCCTGGAGCGAAGGCCGAGAGACCCAGTACTTC.

In its sample, this clonotype was seen many times. The chain employs TRBV7-9 and TRBJ1-1, with D hard to call. The CDR3 sequence is 14 residues long. The germline V gene has CDR1 SEHNR and CDR2 FQNEAQ (reference sequence). V was pared by 4 bases and J by 5 bases, with 14 bases between. In nucleotides, the CDR3 is TGTGCCAGCAGCTCCTCGGAAGGGTGGACTGAAGCTTTCTTT. It translates to CASSSSEGWTEAFF.